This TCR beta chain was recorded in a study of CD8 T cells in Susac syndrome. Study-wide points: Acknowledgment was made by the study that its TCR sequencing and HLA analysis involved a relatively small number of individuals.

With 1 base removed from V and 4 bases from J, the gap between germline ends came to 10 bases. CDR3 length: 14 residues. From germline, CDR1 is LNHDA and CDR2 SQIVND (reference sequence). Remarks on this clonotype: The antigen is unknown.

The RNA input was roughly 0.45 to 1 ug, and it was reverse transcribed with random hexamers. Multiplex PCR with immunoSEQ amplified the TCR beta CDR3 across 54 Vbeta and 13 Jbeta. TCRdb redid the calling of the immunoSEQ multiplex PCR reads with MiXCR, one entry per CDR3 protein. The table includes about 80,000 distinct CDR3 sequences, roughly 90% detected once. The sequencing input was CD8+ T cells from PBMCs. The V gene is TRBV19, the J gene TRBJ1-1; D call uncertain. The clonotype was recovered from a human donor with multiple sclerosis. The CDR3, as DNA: TGTGCCAGTAGTATAGCGGGAGGAGGCACTGAAGCTTTCTTT. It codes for CASSIAGGGTEAFF.